A single sample gave rise to the 11 T cell receptor beta chains below, sequenced in a study of blood T cell repertoires in COVID-19. The repertoire was sequenced with immunoSEQ multiplex PCR; TCRdb's copy has only in-frame clones and lacks some. The sample records a few hundred thousand clones, around 90% being singletons. Sequencing was performed on peripheral blood. The receptors here all came from a man between 35 and 55 years old with acute or convalescent COVID-19.

This sequence joins TRBV6-1 and TRBJ1-5, with a tentative D call TRBD1 (6 bases). V lost 1 base, J lost 5 bases, and 12 bases lay in between. The V gene's germline CDR1 is MNHNS and CDR2 SASEGT. The CDR3 runs 15 residues. CDR3 loop: CASSEGAGAHQPQHF. The CDR3, as DNA: TGTGCCAGCAGTGAAGGGGCGGGGGCGCATCAGCCCCAGCATTTT.

The V gene is TRBV19, the J gene TRBJ1-1; no clear D. The CDR3 extends over 13 amino acids. Trimming took off 8 bases at V and 1 base at J, with 11 bases between the two ends. Germline V gene lookup returns CDR1 LNHDA and CDR2 SQIVND (reference sequence). DNA for the CDR3: TGTGCCAGTCAGACGGCGGGGAACACTGAAGCTTTCTTT. It codes for CASQTAGNTEAFF.

The gene calls are TRBV5-1 and TRBJ2-2; D is perhaps TRBD1 (6 bases). This CDR3 region has 16 residues. V lost 0 bases and J 0 bases, leaving 9 bases between the germline ends. Germline V gives CDR1 SGHRS, CDR2 YFSETQ. Here the CDR3 reads CASSLGDRSNTGELFF. The CDR3 nucleotides read TGCGCCAGCAGCTTGGGAGACAGGTCGAACACCGGGGAGCTGTTTTTT.

This clone turned up a few times. Here the CDR3 DNA reads TGCGCCAGCAGCTCCGGGGGTCGCACTGAAGCTTTCTTT. The encoded protein is CASSSGGRTEAFF. The gene calls are TRBV4-1 and TRBJ1-1; tentative D call: TRBD1 (5 bases). Looked up from germline, CDR1 is MGHRA and CDR2 is YSYEKL. Trimming removed 5 bases at V and 4 bases at J, with 11 bases between. This CDR3 has 13 amino acids.

This clone was detected once. The chain employs TRBV7-9 and TRBJ2-1; 8 bases align to TRBD1. CDR1 is SEHNR, CDR2 FQNEAQ, per germline (reference sequence). There are 14 residues in the CDR3. The J segment lost 8 bases and the V segment lost 2 bases, leaving 5 bases of the junction unmatched. CDR3 DNA sequence: TGTGCCAGCAGCTTACCGGGACAGGCTTATGAGCAGTTCTTC. This sequence encodes CASSLPGQAYEQFF.

The chain combines TRBV11-3 with TRBJ2-1; 7 bases are a match to TRBD2. The CDR3 covers 17 residues. Germline loops: CDR1 SGHNT, CDR2 YENEEA. V lost 0 bases to trimming and J lost 0 bases; unmatched junction nucleotides: 5. CDR3 sequence reads: CASSLDPAGSSYNEQFF. The CDR3 bases are TGTGCCAGCAGCTTAGATCCAGCGGGGAGCTCCTACAATGAGCAGTTCTTC.

The CDR3 region is CASSVLFGGLRGGYTF. CDR3 DNA sequence: TGTGCCAGTAGTGTACTTTTCGGAGGTCTCAGGGGTGGCTACACCTTC. The chain links TRBV19 to TRBJ1-2; D is possibly TRBD1 (6 bases). The CDR3 is 16 amino acids. Germline V gene lookup returns CDR1 LNHDA and CDR2 SQIVND (reference sequence). V was cut by 5 bases and J by 7 bases, with 23 bases left in between. The full variable domain, its missing parts supplied by reference TRBV19 and TRBJ1-2, is DGGITQSPKYLFRKEGQNVTLSCEQNLNHDAMYWYRQDPGQGLRLIYYSQIVNDFQKGDIAEGYSVSREKKESFPLTVTSAQKNPTAFYLCASSVLFGGLRGGYTFGSGTRLTVV.

This clone showed up just a few times. The V call is TRBV18, the J call TRBJ1-4; TRBD1 might be the D (6 bases). This CDR3 has 16 residues. V was pared by 3 bases and J by 2 bases, with 13 bases between. Germline CDR1 is KGHSH and CDR2 is LQKENI. CDR3 sequence (DNA): TGTGCCAGCTCACCTCGGTCTGGACAGACTAATGAAAAACTGTTTTTT. This codes for CASSPRSGQTNEKLFF.

The chain combines TRBV18 with TRBJ1-5; 8 positions match TRBD1. The CDR3 contains 16 residues. J lost 7 bases, V lost 3 bases, and 11 bases had no gene match. Germline CDR1 KGHSH, CDR2 LQKENI. The CDR3 protein is CASSPGTGLLVQPQHF. Written as DNA, the CDR3 is TGTGCCAGCTCACCCGGGACAGGTCTGTTAGTACAGCCCCAGCATTTT.

A few counts support this clone. The rearrangement joins TRBV18 to TRBJ2-1; D might be TRBD2 (6 bases). Germline-derived CDR1 and CDR2 are KGHSH and LQKENI. The CDR3 consists of 20 residues. V was trimmed by 2 bases and J by 4 bases, leaving 27 bases between them. In nucleotides, the CDR3 is TGTGCCAGCTCACCAGATACCGGGAGCGGGTCGTTAGGTCCTTACAATGAGCAGTTCTTC. Amino acids: CASSPDTGSGSLGPYNEQFF.

The chain recombines TRBV4-2 with TRBJ1-5, with D hard to call. With 2 bases removed from V and 2 bases from J, the gap between germline ends came to 13 bases. This CDR3 comprises 16 residues. Per the germline V gene, CDR1 is LGHNA and CDR2 is YNFKEQ. The CDR3 reads CASSQPGAAGNQPQHF. The CDR3, as DNA: TGTGCCAGCAGCCAACCGGGTGCGGCGGGCAATCAGCCCCAGCATTTT.